The T cell receptor delta chain described here comes from a study of γδ T cells in repeated Plasmodium falciparum infection (dated by TCRdb to about 2021). Background on the whole study: The natural-infection arm enrolled Malian children exposed to intense seasonal malaria transmission, compared against age and gender matched Australian children. A few malaria-naive U.S. adults underwent four controlled human malaria infections by bites from P. falciparum NF54-infected Anopheles stephensi mosquitoes over approximately 600 days. Samples from controlled-infection subjects were taken at baseline, just before selected infections, and 21 days after each infection. Malian gammadelta TCR repertoires were analysed cross-sectionally in periods with no transmission and longitudinally across episodes of acute febrile malaria. The study looked at how repeated Plasmodium falciparum infection shapes the human gammadelta T cell repertoire, using both natural infection in Mali and controlled human malaria infection. Results the study describes overall, beyond this receptor: Vgamma9/Vdelta2+ TCR repertoires showed a highly stable polyclonal repertoire over time and infection, with many inter-individual overlapping TCRgamma sequences. Waves of new clonotype selection in Vdelta2-negative, largely Vdelta1+, gammadelta TCR repertoires appeared to be driven by repeated controlled infections. Analysis of inter-individual variability in gammadelta T cell responses was limited by the small size of the controlled-infection cohort. The Malian cohort was drawn from a small rural village made up mostly of one ethnic group, which limits generalizability. Compared with Australian children, Malian children appeared to have Vdelta2-negative gammadelta TCR repertoires that were more clonally expanded, less diverse and less shared.

The library was generated by multiplex PCR. TCRdb shows the sequencer as Illumina MiSeq. Both TCR gamma (TRG) and TCR delta (TRD) chains were sequenced from each sorted gammadelta T cell sample. The paper's data handling went like this. The repertoire analyses used clonotype tree plots, the accumulated frequency of the top 20 clonotypes, and diversity index (DI) and D75 metrics. Clonotypes were called again by TCRdb from the public reads via CATT, and duplicate nucleotide sequences were then merged into one entry. TCRdb's processing, not the authors', yielded these V and J calls. In this sample the table shows roughly 48,000 delta-chain clones, around 1.6% of which occur a single time. The top ten constitute over 7% of the sample. This clone came up a few times. Its antigen remains unidentified. One base separates it from a far larger clone, so it is likely a read error. The identical CDR3 is also encoded by other nucleotide sequences in the sample.

Vgamma9/Vdelta2+ and Vdelta2-negative gammadelta T cell populations were flow-sorted from peripheral blood mononuclear cells for bulk TCR repertoire analysis. Per the germline V gene, TSWWSYY is the CDR1 and QGS is the CDR2. Cut back by 1 base and 4 bases, the V and J ends lie 25 bases apart. The CDR3 has 20 amino acids, counting the end cysteine and phenylalanine. Solely the CDR3 DNA is kept, with 60 bases framed from the first base. This receptor chain uses TRDV1 and TRDJ2; the D gene could be TRDD2 or TRDD3, each one agreeing over 5 bases. As TCRdb names no J gene, one was assigned here on the basis of a DNA match to germline. Sequenced: gamma-delta T cells from blood. The sequence came from a pool of human donors (malaria-infected and uninfected, not separated). The CDR3 region has the sequence CALGEPLLSGIYDETAQLFF. The DNA is TGTGCTCTTGGGGAACCCCTCCTAAGTGGGATTTACGATGAGACAGCACAACTCTTCTTT.